Listed below are T cell receptor beta chains from one sample, sequenced in a study of T cells in Graves' hyperthyroidism and ophthalmopathy. TCRdb fed the multiplex PCR reads into MiXCR, producing one record per CDR3 protein. The sample holds about 520,000 distinct CDR3 sequences, approximately 25% seen once. Sequenced material: blood. The receptor set was obtained from a woman aged 25 to 39 with Graves' ophthalmopathy. Each CDR3 is given with its conserved first and last residue. D genes are given only for firm matches. The size entry is marked missing in some rows and otherwise reads once, few, many or a size class.

j_call clone_size d_call v_call cdr3_length cdr3_nt cdr3_aa
TRBJ2-7 few TRBD1 TRBV19 15 TGTGCCAGTAGTATGGCAGGGGGTACGTATGACGAGCAGTACTTC CASSMAGGTYDEQYF
TRBJ1-1 - - TRBV7-9 14 TGTGCCAGCAGCGCACTTCCTTTTAACACTGAAGCTTTCTTT CASSALPFNTEAFF
TRBJ1-1 many - TRBV5-5 14 TGTGCCAGCGGCAGGGAAGTCGGGAGAACTGAAGCTTTCTTT CASGREVGRTEAFF
TRBJ1-2 few - TRBV6-1 14 TGTGCCAGCAGTGGGACTGGACAAAGCTATGGCTACACCTTC CASSGTGQSYGYTF
TRBJ1-3 many - TRBV6-1 13 TGTGCCGCCAACTTTGACAGCGGAAACACCATATATTTT CAANFDSGNTIYF
TRBJ2-2 - - TRBV24-1 15 TGTGCCACCGGTGATTTGGCGGACAACACCGGGGAGCTGTTTTTT CATGDLADNTGELFF
TRBJ2-5 few - TRBV18 13 TGTGCCAGCTCAAGAGCCGCGCAAGAGACCCAGTACTTC CASSRAAQETQYF
TRBJ1-1 many TRBD1 TRBV14 13 TGTGCCACCGGGACAGGAGGAGGGACTGAAGCTTTCTTT CATGTGGGTEAFF
TRBJ1-1 many - TRBV27 13 TGTGCCAGCAGTTCGGACACAAACACTGAAGCTTTCTTT CASSSDTNTEAFF
TRBJ1-5 - - TRBV30 16 TGTGCCTGTCACCCCGGGGGCAGAAATAGCAATCAGCCCCAGCATTTT CACHPGGRNSNQPQHF
TRBJ2-7 many TRBD1 TRBV24-1 13 TGTGCCACCGCTGGGACAGATTCCTACGAGCAGTACTTC CATAGTDSYEQYF
TRBJ1-2 - - TRBV12-3/TRBV12-4 16 TGTGCCAGCAGCTTAGGGCCACCGGGTCCCCACTATGGCTACACCTTC CASSLGPPGPHYGYTF
TRBJ2-5 many TRBD1 TRBV6-5 15 TGTGCCAGCAGTTACGGGACAGGGGCACAAGAGACCCAGTACTTC CASSYGTGAQETQYF
TRBJ2-7 many - TRBV6-1 14 TGTGCCTGCATGCAGGGGCTGCTATCCTACGAGCAGTACTTC CACMQGLLSYEQYF
TRBJ1-5 many - TRBV6-1 12 TGTGCCAGCAGTGACGGCGCTCGCCCCCAGCATTTT CASSDGARPQHF
TRBJ1-1 - - TRBV6-5 13 TGTGCCAGCAGTTACGGGATCTCCTCCGAAGCTTTCTTT CASSYGISSEAFF
TRBJ2-7 - - TRBV6-5 10 TGTGCCAGCTGGGAGAACGAGCAGTACTTC CASWENEQYF
TRBJ1-1 many - TRBV20-1 11 TGCAGTGCTAGAAAGAACACTGAAGCTTTCTTT CSARKNTEAFF
TRBJ1-1 many - TRBV13 13 TGTGCCAGCAGCTTAGTAGCCAGAACTGAAGCTTTCTTT CASSLVARTEAFF
TRBJ1-1 many - TRBV6-1 14 TGTGCCAGCAGAACAGGGAATTTGAACACTGAAGCTTTCTTT CASRTGNLNTEAFF
TRBJ2-7 many - TRBV28 16 TGTGCCAGCAGTTTACCTTACAGGGTAAGCTCCTACGAGCAGTACTTC CASSLPYRVSSYEQYF
TRBJ2-7 many - TRBV29-1 13 TGCAGCGTTCTGACACAAGCAACCTACGAGCAGTACTTC CSVLTQATYEQYF
TRBJ2-7 many TRBD2 TRBV18 15 TGTGCCAGCTCACCAGAGCGGGGGGGAGCCTACGAGCAGTACTTC CASSPERGGAYEQYF
TRBJ1-1 many - TRBV12-3/TRBV12-4 17 TGTGCCAGCAGTTTCAGGGGCCCACTCCTAATGAACACTGAAGCTTTCTTT CASSFRGPLLMNTEAFF
TRBJ2-5 many - TRBV28 16 TGTGCCAGCAGTTTGGCTAGCCCCCGGTACCAAGAGACCCAGTACTTC CASSLASPRYQETQYF
TRBJ2-7 many - TRBV12-3/TRBV12-4 14 TGTGCCAGCAGTCACACTTATGCCTCCTACGAGCAGTACTTC CASSHTYASYEQYF
TRBJ1-2 - TRBD1 TRBV4-2 14 TGTGCCAGCAACGGACAGGGGAAAAACTATGGCTACACCTTC CASNGQGKNYGYTF
TRBJ1-2 many TRBD1 TRBV19 18 TGTGCCAGTAGGAGCCCCGGGACAGGGGGAAGAGGGTCGAGCGGCTACACCTTC CASRSPGTGGRGSSGYTF
TRBJ1-1 many TRBD1 TRBV25-1 13 TGTGCCAGCAGAAGACAGGGAACCACTGAAGCTTTCTTT CASRRQGTTEAFF